This entry describes one TCR beta chain. Its antigen is currently not known. Base qualities are not recorded, but no much larger clone differs from it by a single base. The data were taken from a study of blood T cell repertoires in COVID-19 (dated by TCRdb to the early 2020s). Concerning the study at large: Samples covering the acute and convalescent phases of COVID-19 were provided by collaborators in the United States, Italy and Spain. The prospective study material was composed of cDNA or gDNA derived from T cells, B-cell-depleted T cells, or PBMCs. Where available, HLA class I and class II types were taken from metadata supplied by the sample provider and were not determined by assay-based typing. Sample metadata almost always included a de-identified subject ID, COVID-19 status, age in years and sex. Deeply sampled blood TCRbeta repertoires from subjects exposed to, actively infected with, or recovered from COVID-19 were included in the dataset. The repertoires were made available in a free public database intended to serve as a resource for research on the immune response to SARS-CoV-2. The samples were drawn from the first 160 participants of the ongoing ImmuneRACE study and from 1,254 subjects provided by 6 global collaborators. Study-level results and caveats: How much clinical and demographic metadata was included differed by source and by participant, and the metadata was provided uncurated.

TCRbeta CDR3 regions were amplified from genomic DNA by means of the immunoSEQ Assay, a bias-controlled multiplex PCR. In the original analysis: The number of nucleated cells in each sample was estimated by amplification of reference gene primers within the assay. Sequence reads were collapsed and filtered to measure the absolute abundance of every unique TCRbeta CDR3 rearrangement. For each sample, productive Simpson clonality was calculated as the square root of Simpson's diversity index over productive rearrangements. TCRdb's version of the immuneACCESS table is confined to in-frame rearrangements and falls short of the full clone set. An unresolved V gene accounts for under half of the shortfall where checked; the remainder is of unknown origin. The DNA gave D and trimming, while V, J and clone size come from that table. For this sample the table gives roughly 400,000 clones, of which 90% were detected only once. The ten largest clones take up 0.6% of the sample.

CDR1 LGHDT and CDR2 YNNKEL were looked up in the germline V gene (reference sequence). The CDR3 sequence holds 13 residues, the cysteine and phenylalanine included. This entry keeps only the CDR3 DNA: 39 bases, framed from base 1. V lost 6 bases and J lost 8 bases, and the count of bases not matched to a germline gene is 9. Participants in the prospective study were aged about 18 to 95 years, lived in 20 to 25 United States geographic areas, and enrolled through a virtual design. In the prospective study, cohorts were assigned on the basis of participant-reported clinical history obtained from a screening survey and a study questionnaire. For ImmuneRACE Cohort 3, a participant was defined as recovered based on two consecutive negative NP/OP PCR tests, clearance by a healthcare professional, or resolution of symptoms. In the prospective study, whole blood, serum and a nasopharyngeal or oropharyngeal swab were collected from each participant by mobile phlebotomists. Prospective study participants could optionally give additional blood draws and questionnaires over a roughly two-month period. Blood samples from the prospective study were shipped frozen or at room temperature prior to DNA extraction.

The sequencing input was PBMCs or T cells enriched from blood (not recorded which). The TCR sequence derives from a man between 18 and 35 years old who had recovered from COVID-19. The V and J genes are TRBV3-1 (or the pseudogene TRBV3-2) and TRBJ1-2; TRBD1 lines up with 7 middle nucleotides. The CDR3 protein sequence reads: CASRLTGEKGYTF. The bases are TGTGCCAGCAGACTAACAGGGGAGAAAGGCTACACCTTC.